A selection of T cell receptor beta chains follows, all from one sample in a study of naive and memory T cell subsets. MiXCR was run by TCRdb on the 5' RACE reads, yielding one entry per CDR3 protein. The table lists roughly 56,000 distinct CDR3 sequences, approximately 7.2% of them singletons, with around 10% in the top ten. The receptors were sampled from a male donor in good health. The CDR3 runs from the conserved cysteine through the conserved F or W. The order of the fields is J gene, clone size, D gene, V gene, CDR3 protein, CDR3 DNA. A D gene is named only where the DNA matches it firmly. Rows give clone size only sometimes, using once, few, many, or a class for an expanded clone.

J gene: TRBJ1-2
clone size: few
D gene: -
V gene: TRBV7-9
CDR3 protein: CASSHRDFLNGYTF
CDR3 DNA: TGTGCCAGCAGCCACCGGGACTTCCTCAATGGCTACACCTTC

J gene: TRBJ1-5
clone size: few
D gene: TRBD1
V gene: TRBV6-1
CDR3 protein: CASSGRQGGGQPQHF
CDR3 DNA: TGTGCCAGCAGTGGCCGACAGGGCGGGGGCCAGCCCCAGCATTTT

J gene: TRBJ2-7
clone size: few
D gene: -
V gene: TRBV2
CDR3 protein: CASSEGTELYEQYF
CDR3 DNA: TGTGCCAGCAGTGAGGGGACGGAACTCTACGAGCAGTACTTC

J gene: TRBJ2-5
clone size: medium-sized
D gene: -
V gene: TRBV20-1
CDR3 protein: CSAHLQGRFQETQYF
CDR3 DNA: TGCAGTGCTCACTTACAGGGCCGATTCCAAGAGACCCAGTACTTC

J gene: TRBJ1-6
clone size: few
D gene: -
V gene: TRBV7-8
CDR3 protein: CASSFGTSRISPLHF
CDR3 DNA: TGTGCCAGCAGCTTCGGAACTTCGAGGATTTCACCCCTCCACTTT

J gene: TRBJ1-4
clone size: few
D gene: -
V gene: TRBV29-1
CDR3 protein: CSVTSGTPSGEKLFF
CDR3 DNA: TGCAGCGTGACTTCCGGGACGCCCTCAGGGGAAAAACTGTTTTTT

J gene: TRBJ1-2
clone size: many
D gene: -
V gene: TRBV3-1
CDR3 protein: CASSQVGSYGYTF
CDR3 DNA: TGTGCCAGCAGCCAAGTCGGGAGCTATGGCTACACCTTC

J gene: TRBJ1-5
clone size: many
D gene: -
V gene: TRBV29-1
CDR3 protein: CSAILGAGQPQHF
CDR3 DNA: TGCAGCGCAATACTGGGGGCAGGGCAGCCCCAGCATTTT

J gene: TRBJ2-1
clone size: few
D gene: TRBD1
V gene: TRBV12-3/TRBV12-4
CDR3 protein: CASSLGGTGLDNEQFF
CDR3 DNA: TGTGCCAGCAGCCTAGGCGGGACAGGGCTCGACAATGAGCAGTTCTTC

J gene: TRBJ2-1
clone size: many
D gene: TRBD2
V gene: TRBV12-3/TRBV12-4
CDR3 protein: CASSSTSGKAYEQFF
CDR3 DNA: TGTGCCAGCAGTTCAACTAGCGGGAAAGCGTATGAGCAGTTCTTC

J gene: TRBJ1-5
clone size: -
D gene: -
V gene: TRBV6-1
CDR3 protein: CASRRGQNNQPQHF
CDR3 DNA: TGTGCCAGCAGGCGCGGACAAAACAATCAGCCCCAGCATTTT

J gene: TRBJ2-2
clone size: -
D gene: TRBD2
V gene: TRBV3-1
CDR3 protein: CASSPMAGGYTGELFF
CDR3 DNA: TGTGCCAGCAGTCCCATGGCGGGAGGATATACCGGGGAGCTGTTTTTT

J gene: TRBJ2-5
clone size: few
D gene: -
V gene: TRBV6-7
CDR3 protein: CASSFSFWKYQETQYF
CDR3 DNA: TGTGCCAGCAGTTTTTCTTTTTGGAAGTACCAAGAGACCCAGTACTTC

J gene: TRBJ2-2
clone size: many
D gene: TRBD1
V gene: TRBV3-1
CDR3 protein: CASSQEDRGLAGELFF
CDR3 DNA: TGTGCCAGCAGCCAAGAGGACAGGGGGCTCGCCGGGGAGCTGTTTTTT

J gene: TRBJ2-6
clone size: few
D gene: TRBD1
V gene: TRBV29-1
CDR3 protein: CSGTDRGRLSGANVLTF
CDR3 DNA: TGCAGCGGGACGGACAGGGGGCGCCTCTCTGGGGCCAACGTCCTGACTTTC

J gene: TRBJ1-1
clone size: many
D gene: -
V gene: TRBV2
CDR3 protein: CARSSMSGSFEAFF
CDR3 DNA: TGTGCCAGATCCAGCATGTCAGGGTCTTTTGAAGCTTTCTTT

J gene: TRBJ2-7
clone size: many
D gene: TRBD2
V gene: TRBV6-1
CDR3 protein: CASRGLDQLYEQYF
CDR3 DNA: TGTGCCAGCAGGGGACTAGACCAACTTTACGAGCAGTACTTC

J gene: TRBJ2-1
clone size: -
D gene: -
V gene: TRBV2
CDR3 protein: CASNLPTHNEQFF
CDR3 DNA: TGTGCCAGCAACTTACCCACTCACAATGAGCAGTTCTTC

J gene: TRBJ2-1
clone size: -
D gene: TRBD2
V gene: TRBV5-1
CDR3 protein: CASSLAGGGQYNEQFF
CDR3 DNA: TGCGCCAGCAGCTTGGCCGGGGGGGGCCAGTACAATGAGCAGTTCTTC

J gene: TRBJ1-5
clone size: many
D gene: TRBD1
V gene: TRBV10-2
CDR3 protein: CASREGQALNQPQHF
CDR3 DNA: TGCGCCAGCAGAGAGGGACAGGCCCTCAATCAGCCCCAGCATTTT

J gene: TRBJ2-1
clone size: many
D gene: -
V gene: TRBV28
CDR3 protein: CASSLSWRVLGEQFF
CDR3 DNA: TGTGCCAGCAGTTTATCGTGGCGGGTCCTCGGTGAGCAGTTCTTC

J gene: TRBJ2-3
clone size: -
D gene: -
V gene: TRBV29-1
CDR3 protein: CSVEVMGGYTDTQYF
CDR3 DNA: TGCAGCGTTGAAGTCATGGGCGGGTACACAGATACGCAGTATTTT

J gene: TRBJ1-4
clone size: -
D gene: -
V gene: TRBV7-6
CDR3 protein: CASSSARQGATNEKLFF
CDR3 DNA: TGTGCCAGCAGCTCCGCTCGTCAGGGAGCGACTAATGAAAAACTGTTTTTT

J gene: TRBJ2-2
clone size: many
D gene: -
V gene: TRBV6-1
CDR3 protein: CASAYTGELFF
CDR3 DNA: TGTGCCAGCGCGTACACCGGGGAGCTGTTTTTT

J gene: TRBJ1-2
clone size: few
D gene: -
V gene: TRBV2
CDR3 protein: CARSAVPNYGYTF
CDR3 DNA: TGTGCCAGGAGTGCGGTCCCTAACTATGGCTACACCTTC

J gene: TRBJ1-1
clone size: many
D gene: -
V gene: TRBV5-1
CDR3 protein: CASSLAAQNTEAFF
CDR3 DNA: TGCGCCAGCAGCTTGGCGGCACAGAACACTGAAGCTTTCTTT

J gene: TRBJ2-1
clone size: -
D gene: -
V gene: TRBV4-1
CDR3 protein: CASSQVGLADDNEQFF
CDR3 DNA: TGCGCCAGCAGCCAAGTCGGTTTAGCGGATGACAATGAGCAGTTCTTC

J gene: TRBJ2-5
clone size: few
D gene: -
V gene: TRBV9
CDR3 protein: CASSVGLAAKETQYF
CDR3 DNA: TGTGCCAGCAGCGTAGGGCTAGCAGCCAAAGAGACCCAGTACTTC

J gene: TRBJ2-5
clone size: many
D gene: -
V gene: TRBV20-1
CDR3 protein: CSARVLGRETQYF
CDR3 DNA: TGCAGTGCTAGAGTTCTGGGGCGAGAGACCCAGTACTTC

J gene: TRBJ1-2
clone size: many
D gene: -
V gene: TRBV3-1
CDR3 protein: CASSPGTIGVYGYTF
CDR3 DNA: TGTGCCAGCAGCCCAGGGACTATCGGGGTCTATGGCTACACCTTC

J gene: TRBJ1-2
clone size: few
D gene: -
V gene: TRBV10-3
CDR3 protein: CAISVAPLNGYTF
CDR3 DNA: TGTGCCATCAGTGTGGCCCCTCTTAATGGCTACACCTTC

J gene: TRBJ1-1
clone size: few
D gene: -
V gene: TRBV7-9
CDR3 protein: CASSRDIYTEAFF
CDR3 DNA: TGTGCCAGCAGTAGAGACATTTACACTGAAGCTTTCTTT

J gene: TRBJ2-3
clone size: few
D gene: -
V gene: TRBV11-2
CDR3 protein: CASTPEGTDTQYF
CDR3 DNA: TGTGCCAGCACCCCCGAGGGCACAGATACGCAGTATTTT

J gene: TRBJ2-5
clone size: few
D gene: -
V gene: TRBV9
CDR3 protein: CASSGWGVETQYF
CDR3 DNA: TGTGCCAGCAGCGGATGGGGGGTAGAGACCCAGTACTTC

J gene: TRBJ2-1
clone size: few
D gene: -
V gene: TRBV19
CDR3 protein: CASSIYNEQFF
CDR3 DNA: TGTGCCAGTAGTATCTACAATGAGCAGTTCTTC

J gene: TRBJ1-4
clone size: many
D gene: -
V gene: TRBV27
CDR3 protein: CASSSREPNEKLFF
CDR3 DNA: TGTGCCAGCAGTTCCAGGGAACCTAATGAAAAACTGTTTTTT

J gene: TRBJ2-6
clone size: -
D gene: TRBD1
V gene: TRBV3-1
CDR3 protein: CASRRTGGYSGANVLTF
CDR3 DNA: TGTGCCAGCCGGCGGACAGGGGGTTACTCTGGGGCCAACGTCCTGACTTTC

J gene: TRBJ1-1
clone size: -
D gene: -
V gene: TRBV2
CDR3 protein: CASSVTIGAFF
CDR3 DNA: TGTGCCAGCAGTGTTACGATCGGCGCTTTCTTT